Presented here are 20 T cell receptor beta chains from one specimen sequenced in a study of tumor-infiltrating lymphocytes in localized non-small cell lung cancer. TCRdb's table, derived via immunoSEQ multiplex PCR, lists solely in-frame clones and lacks some. The table includes more than 9,000 clones, about 69% detected once. The sample was lung tumor tissue. The receptor set was obtained from a human donor with non-small cell lung cancer.

This chain joins TRBV18 and TRBJ2-2, with TRBD2 matching 10 bases. V lost 4 bases and J lost 7; bases outside the gene matches: 6. The germline V gene encodes CDR1 KGHSH and CDR2 LQKENI. This CDR3 has 15 amino acids. The CDR3 bases are TGTGCCAGCTCACAACTAGCGGGACGGGTCGGGGAGCTGTTTTTT. Translated, it gives CASSQLAGRVGELFF.

This sequence joins TRBV2 and TRBJ1-1; D gene unclear. Per the germline V gene, CDR1 is SNHLY and CDR2 is FYNNEI. The CDR3 consists of 14 residues. V lost 7 bases and J lost 0, with 12 bases in between. This CDR3 is CASIPGMMNTEAFF. Written as DNA, the CDR3 is TGTGCCAGCATTCCGGGTATGATGAACACTGAAGCTTTCTTT.

The chain is built from TRBV19 and TRBJ2-5; D remains ambiguous. V shed 6 bases and J shed 2 bases, with 10 bases lying between them. The CDR3 totals 13 residues. Per the germline V gene, CDR1 is LNHDA and CDR2 is SQIVND (reference sequence). The chain's CDR3 is CASRTPLQETQYF. CDR3 nucleotide sequence: TGTGCCAGTAGGACTCCGCTACAAGAGACCCAGTACTTC.

This clone is labeled medium-sized (0.01 to 0.1%). The chain recombines TRBV7-9 with TRBJ2-1, with D unclear. Germline loops: CDR1 SEHNR, CDR2 FQNEAQ (reference sequence). The V end lost 7 bases, the J end lost 0 bases, and 10 bases lay between the germline ends. The CDR3 is 14 amino acids. The CDR3 spells CASTIGSSYNEQFF. The CDR3 coding sequence is TGTGCCAGCACCATCGGCTCCTCCTACAATGAGCAGTTCTTC.

The chain recombines TRBV7-2 with TRBJ2-7, with D unclear. V gave up 6 bases and J gave up 6 bases, with 3 bases separating them. Per germline, CDR1 SGHTA and CDR2 FQGNSA. This CDR3 spans 9 amino acids. CDR3 nucleotide sequence: TGTGCCAGCAGGTGCGAGCAGTACTTC. This translates into CASRCEQYF.

A single count supports this clone. The chain links TRBV5-4 to TRBJ2-1, with D maybe TRBD1 (7 bases). Trimming removed 3 bases from V and 6 bases from J, with 16 bases in between. Germline CDR1 SGHNT, CDR2 YYREEE (reference sequence). The CDR3 loop spans 15 amino acids. The CDR3 DNA reads as TGTGCCAGCAGCTGGGGGGACAGCAGGGGCAATGAGCAGTTCTTC. Translating it yields CASSWGDSRGNEQFF. Filled out from reference TRBV5-4 and TRBJ2-1, the complete variable domain reads ETGVTQSPTHLIKTRGQQVTLRCSSQSGHNTVSWYQQALGQGPQFIFQYYREEENGRGNFPPRFSGLQFPNYSSELNVNALELDDSALYLCASSWGDSRGNEQFFGPGTRLTVL.

By sample fraction, this clone is medium-sized. The chain links TRBV10-2 to TRBJ1-2, with D tentatively TRBD1 (5 bases). Per germline, CDR1 WSHSY and CDR2 SAAADI. The CDR3 has 14 amino acids. V was pared by 2 bases and J by 4 bases, with 11 bases between. CDR3 nucleotide sequence: TGCGCCAGCAGTGAGGCAGGGTCGGGCTATGGCTACACCTTC. Its translation is CASSEAGSGYGYTF.

V gene TRBV5-4 combines with J gene TRBJ1-6; 8 nucleotides align to TRBD1. The germline gives CDR1 SGHNT, CDR2 YYREEE (reference sequence). The CDR3 is 16 residues long. With 3 bases clipped from V and 10 bases from J, the junction kept 12 bases outside the gene matches. CDR3 protein: CASSSGQGSVGSPLHF. The DNA of the CDR3 is TGTGCCAGCAGCTCAGGACAGGGTTCAGTTGGCTCACCCCTCCACTTT.

The J gene is TRBJ1-3, the V gene TRBV11-1; possibly TRBD1 for D (6 bases). V lost 4 bases and J lost 5, with 12 bases in between. Germline assignment: CDR1 SGHAT and CDR2 FQDESV (reference sequence). The CDR3 contains 14 residues. The CDR3 here is CASSSRGERNTIYF. The CDR3 DNA is TGTGCCAGCAGCTCCAGGGGTGAGCGAAACACCATATATTTT.

This clone was seen once. This sequence joins TRBV25-1 and TRBJ2-5, with unresolved D. Germline V gives CDR1 MGHDK, CDR2 SYGVNS. There are 16 residues in the CDR3. V gave up 5 bases and J gave up 0 bases, with 16 bases separating them. CDR3: CASSHSRRRDQETQYF. In DNA, the CDR3 is TGTGCCAGCAGTCATTCAAGGAGAAGAGACCAAGAGACCCAGTACTTC.

This rearrangement joins TRBV5-1 to TRBJ1-1; a weak D match, TRBD1 (5 bases). CDR3 length: 14 amino acids. Between the trimmed V and J ends, which lost 2 bases and 1 base, there was a span of 9 bases. Germline-derived CDR1 and CDR2 are SGHRS and YFSETQ. The CDR3 reads CASSFTGENTEAFF. The CDR3 region has the DNA TGCGCCAGCAGCTTTACAGGTGAGAACACTGAAGCTTTCTTT.

This clone was observed once. V and J are TRBV5-1 and TRBJ2-5, with 7 positions matching TRBD1. Germline values: CDR1 SGHRS, CDR2 YFSETQ. The CDR3 totals 16 residues. V lost 0 bases and J lost 0; bases outside the gene matches: 5. The CDR3 sequence: CASSLVGTDHQETQYF. The CDR3 DNA is TGCGCCAGCAGCTTGGTAGGGACAGACCACCAAGAGACCCAGTACTTC.

This clone came up a few times. In DNA, the CDR3 is TGTGCCAGCTCACAGATACAGGGGAACTATGGCTACACCTTC. This encodes CASSQIQGNYGYTF. V is TRBV18 and J is TRBJ1-2; 7 nucleotides agree with TRBD1. Per germline, CDR1 KGHSH and CDR2 LQKENI. With V trimmed by 4 bases and J by 2 bases, 4 bases remained unmatched. This CDR3 spans 14 amino acids.

Here the CDR3 reads CATVPQASSGANVLTF. The CDR3 DNA reads as TGTGCCACCGTCCCGCAGGCCAGCTCTGGGGCCAACGTCCTGACTTTC. The V gene is TRBV18, the J gene TRBJ2-6; D is unresolved. The germline V gene has CDR1 KGHSH and CDR2 LQKENI. The CDR3 length is 16 residues. V lost 10 bases, J lost 0 bases, and 16 bases lay in between.

The chain is built from TRBV9 and TRBJ1-4, with 8 bases fitting TRBD1. Germline lookup yields CDR1 SGDLS and CDR2 YYNGEE. The trim removed 4 bases at V and 8 bases at J, leaving 16 bases unmatched. The CDR3 is 17 amino acids. CDR3 DNA: TGTGCCAGCAGCCCCGGAGGCAGGGGGCGAGCGGGGGAAAAACTGTTTTTT. Translating gives CASSPGGRGRAGEKLFF.

The chain employs TRBV5-1 and TRBJ2-3, with 9 bases lining up with TRBD1. J gave up 3 bases and V 4 bases, and 6 bases lay outside the gene matches. The V gene's germline CDR1 is SGHRS and CDR2 YFSETQ. The CDR3 totals 15 residues. CDR3: CASSPGTGSTDTQYF. The CDR3 DNA reads TGCGCCAGCAGCCCCGGGACAGGGTCGACAGATACGCAGTATTTT.

The genes are TRBV5-6 and TRBJ2-7; D unclear. This CDR3 region has 16 residues. Trimming removed 1 base at V and 2 bases at J, with 16 bases between. From germline, CDR1 is SGHDT and CDR2 YYEEEE. CDR3 protein: CASSLFDSSTPYEQYF. In DNA form, the CDR3 reads TGTGCCAGCAGCTTGTTTGACTCCTCCACCCCCTACGAGCAGTACTTC.

This clone was seen a handful of times. V gene TRBV2 combines with J gene TRBJ2-3, with D possibly TRBD2 on 6 matching bases. The V and J ends lost 6 bases and 2 bases respectively, with 15 bases between them. Germline loops: CDR1 SNHLY, CDR2 FYNNEI. The CDR3 runs to 15 residues. CDR3 sequence (DNA): TGTGCCAGCAGCGACGGGGGTTACTTCACAGATACGCAGTATTTT. Protein product: CASSDGGYFTDTQYF.

This clone rates as medium-sized. The chain has TRBV10-1 and TRBJ2-7; a weak D match, TRBD1 (6 bases). Germline values: CDR1 WNHNN, CDR2 SYGVQD (reference sequence). The CDR3 consists of 12 residues. V lost 11 bases to trimming and J lost 9 bases, with 20 bases between them. The CDR3 DNA is TGCGCCCCCAGGGACACATCGGTTGGGCAGTACTTC. Its translation: CAPRDTSVGQYF.

This clone has a handful of counts. The J gene is TRBJ2-2, the V gene TRBV7-8, with 11 bases identical to TRBD2. The CDR3 runs 16 residues. With V trimmed by 6 bases and J by 6 bases, 9 bases remained unmatched. Germline V gene data show CDR1 as SGHVS and CDR2 as FQNEAQ. In DNA, the CDR3 is TGTGCCAGCAGTTCAAATAGCGGGGGGGCCTCCGGGGAGCTGTTTTTT. Translated, it gives CASSSNSGGASGELFF.